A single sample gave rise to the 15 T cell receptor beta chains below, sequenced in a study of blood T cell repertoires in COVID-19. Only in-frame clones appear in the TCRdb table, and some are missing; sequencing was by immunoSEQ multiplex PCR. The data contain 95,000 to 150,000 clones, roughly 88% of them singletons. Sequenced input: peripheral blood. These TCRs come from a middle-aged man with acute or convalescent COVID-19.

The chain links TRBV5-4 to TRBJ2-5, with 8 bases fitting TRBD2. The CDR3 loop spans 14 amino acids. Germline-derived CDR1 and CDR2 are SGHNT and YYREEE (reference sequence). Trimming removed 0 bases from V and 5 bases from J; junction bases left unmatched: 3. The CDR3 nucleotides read TGTGCCAGCAGCTTGGGGACTAGCTTGGAGACCCAGTACTTC. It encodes CASSLGTSLETQYF.

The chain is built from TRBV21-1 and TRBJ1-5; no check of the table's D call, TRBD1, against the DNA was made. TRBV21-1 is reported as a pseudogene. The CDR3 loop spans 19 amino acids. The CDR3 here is CASSKVDGTASNSNQPQHF. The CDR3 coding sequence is TGTGCCAGCAGCAAAGTGGATGGGACAGCAAGTAATAGCAATCAGCCCCAGCATTTT.

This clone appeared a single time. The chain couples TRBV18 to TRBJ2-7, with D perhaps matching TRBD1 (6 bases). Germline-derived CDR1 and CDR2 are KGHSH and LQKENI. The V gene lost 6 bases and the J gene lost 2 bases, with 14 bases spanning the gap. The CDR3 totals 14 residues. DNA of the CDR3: TGTGCCAGCTCCTCCCTACAGGGAGCCTACGAGCAGTACTTC. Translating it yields CASSSLQGAYEQYF.

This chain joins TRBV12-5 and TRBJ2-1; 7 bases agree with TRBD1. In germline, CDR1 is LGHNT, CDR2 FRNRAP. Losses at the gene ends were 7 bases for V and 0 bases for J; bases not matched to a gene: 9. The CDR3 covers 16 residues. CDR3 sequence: CASARGTVSSYNEQFF. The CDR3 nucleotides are TGTGCTAGTGCCAGGGGGACAGTAAGCTCCTACAATGAGCAGTTCTTC.

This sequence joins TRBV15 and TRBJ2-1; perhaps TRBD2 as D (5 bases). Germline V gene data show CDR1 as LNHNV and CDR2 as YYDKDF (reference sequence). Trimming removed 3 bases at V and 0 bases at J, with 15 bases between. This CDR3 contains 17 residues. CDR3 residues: CATSRGYTDFSYNEQFF. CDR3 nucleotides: TGTGCCACCAGCAGGGGGTACACGGACTTCTCCTACAATGAGCAGTTCTTC.

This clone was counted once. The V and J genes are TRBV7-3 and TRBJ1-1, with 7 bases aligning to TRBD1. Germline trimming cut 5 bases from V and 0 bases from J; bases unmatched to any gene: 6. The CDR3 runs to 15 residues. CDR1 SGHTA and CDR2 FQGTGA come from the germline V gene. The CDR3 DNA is TGTGCCAGCAGCAGGGACAGATCGGTGAACACTGAAGCTTTCTTT. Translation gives CASSRDRSVNTEAFF.

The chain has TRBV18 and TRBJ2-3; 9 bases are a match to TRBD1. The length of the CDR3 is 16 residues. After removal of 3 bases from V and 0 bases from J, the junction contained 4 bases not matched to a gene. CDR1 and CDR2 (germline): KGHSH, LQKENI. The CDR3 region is CASSPGGTGSTDTQYF. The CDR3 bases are TGTGCCAGCTCACCGGGCGGGACAGGGAGCACAGATACGCAGTATTTT.

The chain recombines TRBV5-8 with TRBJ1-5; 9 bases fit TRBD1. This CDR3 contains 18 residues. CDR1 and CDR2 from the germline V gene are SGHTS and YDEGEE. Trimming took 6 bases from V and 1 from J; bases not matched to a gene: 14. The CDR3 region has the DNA TGTGCCAGCAACCCGGGACAGGGATTTTTTCGGAGCAATCAGCCCCAGCATTTT. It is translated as CASNPGQGFFRSNQPQHF.

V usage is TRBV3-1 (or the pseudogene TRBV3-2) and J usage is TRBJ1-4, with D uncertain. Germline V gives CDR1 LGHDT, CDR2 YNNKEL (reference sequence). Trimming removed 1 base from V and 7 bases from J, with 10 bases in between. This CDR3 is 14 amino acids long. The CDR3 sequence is CASSQGGLGEKLFF. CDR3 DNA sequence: TGTGCCAGCAGCCAAGGTGGACTAGGTGAAAAACTGTTTTTT.

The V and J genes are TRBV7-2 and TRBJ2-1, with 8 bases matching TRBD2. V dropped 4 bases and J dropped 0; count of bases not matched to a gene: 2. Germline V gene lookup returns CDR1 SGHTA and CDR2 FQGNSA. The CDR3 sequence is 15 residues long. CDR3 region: CASSSTSGSYNEQFF. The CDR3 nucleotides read TGTGCCAGCAGCTCCACTAGCGGCTCCTACAATGAGCAGTTCTTC.

DNA for the CDR3: TGTGCCAGCAGCCTACCGGGACAGAATTCACCCCTCCACTTT. Residues: CASSLPGQNSPLHF. The chain recombines TRBV4-2 with TRBJ1-6; 7 bases match TRBD1. Trimming at V came to 4 bases and at J to 7 bases, leaving 4 bases not matched to a gene. The CDR3 contains 14 residues. CDR1 is LGHNA, CDR2 YNFKEQ, per germline.

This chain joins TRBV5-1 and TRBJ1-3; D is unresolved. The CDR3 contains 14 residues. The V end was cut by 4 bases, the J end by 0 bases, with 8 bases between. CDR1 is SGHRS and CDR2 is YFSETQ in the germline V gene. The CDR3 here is CASSREASGNTIYF. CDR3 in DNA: TGCGCCAGCAGCCGGGAGGCCTCTGGAAACACCATATATTTT.

DNA of the CDR3: TGTGCCAGCAGCCTACGGAGGCCCGGGACTGGCTCAGATACGCAGTATTTT. This encodes CASSLRRPGTGSDTQYF. V usage is TRBV7-7 and J usage is TRBJ2-3; TRBD2 might be the D (6 bases). The CDR3 extends over 17 amino acids. V was shortened by 5 bases and J by 4 bases, with 22 bases between the two germline ends. Germline loops: CDR1 SSHAT, CDR2 FNYEAQ (reference sequence).

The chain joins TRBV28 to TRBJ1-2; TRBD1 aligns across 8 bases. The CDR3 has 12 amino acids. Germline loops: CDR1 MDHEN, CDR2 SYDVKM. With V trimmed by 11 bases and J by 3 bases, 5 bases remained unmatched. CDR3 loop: CAGQTGDYGYTF. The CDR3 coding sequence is TGTGCCGGACAGACAGGGGACTATGGCTACACCTTC.

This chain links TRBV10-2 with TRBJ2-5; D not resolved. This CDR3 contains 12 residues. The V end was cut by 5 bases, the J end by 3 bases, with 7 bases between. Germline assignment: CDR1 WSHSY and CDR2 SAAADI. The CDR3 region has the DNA TGCGCCAGCAGTCAGTTAAAAGAGACCCAGTACTTC. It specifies CASSQLKETQYF.